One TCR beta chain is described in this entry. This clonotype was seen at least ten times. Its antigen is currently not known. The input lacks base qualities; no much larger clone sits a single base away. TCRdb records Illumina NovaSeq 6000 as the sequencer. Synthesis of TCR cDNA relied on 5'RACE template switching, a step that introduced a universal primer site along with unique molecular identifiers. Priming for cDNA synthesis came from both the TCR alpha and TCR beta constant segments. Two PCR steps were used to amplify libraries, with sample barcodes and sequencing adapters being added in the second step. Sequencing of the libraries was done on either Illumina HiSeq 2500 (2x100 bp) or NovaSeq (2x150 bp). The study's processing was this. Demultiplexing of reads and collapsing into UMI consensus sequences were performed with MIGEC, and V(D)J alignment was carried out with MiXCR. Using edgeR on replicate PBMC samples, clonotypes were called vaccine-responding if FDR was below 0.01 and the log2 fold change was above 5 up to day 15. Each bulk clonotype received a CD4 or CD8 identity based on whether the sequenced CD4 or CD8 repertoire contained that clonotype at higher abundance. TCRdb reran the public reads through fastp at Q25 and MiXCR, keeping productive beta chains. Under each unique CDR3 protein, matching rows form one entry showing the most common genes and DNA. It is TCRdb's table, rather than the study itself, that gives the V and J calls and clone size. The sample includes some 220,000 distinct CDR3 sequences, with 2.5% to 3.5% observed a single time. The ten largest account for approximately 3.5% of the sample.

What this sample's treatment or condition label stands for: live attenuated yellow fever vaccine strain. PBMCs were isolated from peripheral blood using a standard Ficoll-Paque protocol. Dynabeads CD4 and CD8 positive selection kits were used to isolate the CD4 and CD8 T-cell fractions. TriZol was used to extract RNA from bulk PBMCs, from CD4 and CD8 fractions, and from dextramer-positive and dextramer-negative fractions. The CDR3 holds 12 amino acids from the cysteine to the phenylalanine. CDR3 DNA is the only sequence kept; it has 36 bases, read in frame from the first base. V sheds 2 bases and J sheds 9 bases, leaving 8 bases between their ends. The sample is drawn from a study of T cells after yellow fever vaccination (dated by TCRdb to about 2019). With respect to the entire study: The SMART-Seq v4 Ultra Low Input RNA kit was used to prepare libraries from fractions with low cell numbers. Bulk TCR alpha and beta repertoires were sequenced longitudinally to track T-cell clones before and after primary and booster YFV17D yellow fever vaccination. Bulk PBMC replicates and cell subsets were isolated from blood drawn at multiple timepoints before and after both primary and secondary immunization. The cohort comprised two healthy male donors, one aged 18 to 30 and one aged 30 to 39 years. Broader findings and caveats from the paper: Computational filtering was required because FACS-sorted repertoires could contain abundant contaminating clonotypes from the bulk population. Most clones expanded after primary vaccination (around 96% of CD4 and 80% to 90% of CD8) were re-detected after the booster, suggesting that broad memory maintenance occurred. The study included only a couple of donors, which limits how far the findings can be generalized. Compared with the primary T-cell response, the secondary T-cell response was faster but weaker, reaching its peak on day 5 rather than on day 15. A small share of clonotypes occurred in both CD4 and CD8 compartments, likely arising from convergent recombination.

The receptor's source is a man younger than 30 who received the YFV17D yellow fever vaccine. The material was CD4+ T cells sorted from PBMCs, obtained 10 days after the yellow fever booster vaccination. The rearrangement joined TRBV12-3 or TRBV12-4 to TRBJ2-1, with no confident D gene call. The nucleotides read TGTGCCAGCAGTTTATTAAACCTTGAGCAGTTCTTC. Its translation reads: CASSLLNLEQFF.